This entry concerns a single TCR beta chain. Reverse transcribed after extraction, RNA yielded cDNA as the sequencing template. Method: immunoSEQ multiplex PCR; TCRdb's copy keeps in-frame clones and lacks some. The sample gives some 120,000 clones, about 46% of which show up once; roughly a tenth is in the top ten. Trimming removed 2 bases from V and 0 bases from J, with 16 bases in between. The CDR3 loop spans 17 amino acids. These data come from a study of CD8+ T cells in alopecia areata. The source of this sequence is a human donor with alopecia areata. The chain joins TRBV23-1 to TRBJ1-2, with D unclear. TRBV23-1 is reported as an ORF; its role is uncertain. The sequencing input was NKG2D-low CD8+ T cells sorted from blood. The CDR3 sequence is CASSQLPPPRANYGYTF. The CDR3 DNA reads TGCGCCAGCAGTCAACTTCCCCCCCCTCGAGCTAACTATGGCTACACCTTC.